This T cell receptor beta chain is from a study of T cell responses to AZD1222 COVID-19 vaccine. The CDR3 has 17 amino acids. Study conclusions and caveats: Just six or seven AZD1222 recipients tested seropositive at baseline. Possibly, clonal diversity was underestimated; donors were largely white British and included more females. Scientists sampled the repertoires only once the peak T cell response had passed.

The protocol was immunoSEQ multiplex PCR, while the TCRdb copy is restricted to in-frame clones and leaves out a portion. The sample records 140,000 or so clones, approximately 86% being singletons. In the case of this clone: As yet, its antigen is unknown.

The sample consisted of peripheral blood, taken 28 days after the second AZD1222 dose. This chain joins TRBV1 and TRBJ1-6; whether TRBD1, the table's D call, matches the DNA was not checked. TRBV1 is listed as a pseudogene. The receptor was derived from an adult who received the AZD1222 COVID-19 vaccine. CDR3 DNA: TGCACCAGCAGCCACTACAACCCAGGACAGGGGAGACCACCCCTCCACTTT. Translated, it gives CTSSHYNPGQGRPPLHF.